These T cell receptor beta chains were read from a single sample in a study of blood T cell repertoires in COVID-19. Data came from immunoSEQ multiplex PCR; TCRdb stores just in-frame clones and leaves some out. This repertoire shows approximately 180,000 clones, roughly 87% found once; its top ten account for approximately 1.4%. Source material: peripheral blood. The source of these receptors is a woman aged 50 to 60 with acute or convalescent COVID-19. CDR3s include the opening cysteine and the closing phenylalanine or tryptophan. Fields, in order: J gene, clone size, V gene, CDR3 length, D gene, CDR3 DNA, CDR3 protein. A D gene is named only where the DNA matches it firmly. Size tells how often a clone was seen (once, few, many) or the class of an expanded clone, and some rows leave it out.

TRBJ1-1 | . | TRBV27 | 15 | . | TGTGCCAGCAGTTTAGACGGTTATGCGGACACTGAAGCTTTCTTT | CASSLDGYADTEAFF
TRBJ2-3 | . | TRBV5-1 | 15 | TRBD1 | TGCGCCAGCAGCCTACCAGGGGGCGACTCAGATACGCAGTATTTT | CASSLPGGDSDTQYF
TRBJ2-3 | . | TRBV3-1/TRBV3-2 | 16 | . | TGTGCCAGCAGCCTTGGTAGTCTGGGCACCGGTTGGGCGCAGTATTTT | CASSLGSLGTGWAQYF
TRBJ1-4 | . | TRBV5-1 | 14 | . | TGCGCCAGCAGCTCTAGGGGAAATAGTGAAAAACTGTTTTTT | CASSSRGNSEKLFF
TRBJ1-6 | . | TRBV7-9 | 17 | . | TGTGCCAGCAGCTCGCGGTCATCCGGGGAAGGTAATTCACCCCTCCACTTT | CASSSRSSGEGNSPLHF
TRBJ2-1 | . | TRBV10-3 | 20 | . | TGTGCCATCAGCCGGATGCTTGGCGGGATTGGAGGGAGTTCCTACAATGAGCAGTTCTTC | CAISRMLGGIGGSSYNEQFF
TRBJ2-5 | . | TRBV14 | 16 | . | TGTGCCAGCAGCCTCAAGACTGCCGCAACCAAAGAGACCCAGTACTTC | CASSLKTAATKETQYF
TRBJ2-4 | . | TRBV5-1 | 15 | TRBD2 | TGCGCCAGCAGCTCCCTACTAGCGGGGGGAGACATTCAGTACTTC | CASSSLLAGGDIQYF
TRBJ2-6 | . | TRBV3-1/TRBV3-2 | 19 | TRBD2 | TGTGCCAGCAGCCCGGGACTAGCGGGGGCAAGCTCTGGGGCCAACGTCCTGACTTTC | CASSPGLAGASSGANVLTF
TRBJ2-3 | . | TRBV3-1/TRBV3-2 | 15 | TRBD2 | TGTGCCAGCAGCCCCCCCGGACTAGTCTCAGATACGCAGTATTTT | CASSPPGLVSDTQYF
TRBJ2-3 | . | TRBV9 | 16 | TRBD2 | TGTGCCAGCAGCGTAGAACTAGCGGGGGGCACAGATACGCAGTATTTT | CASSVELAGGTDTQYF
TRBJ1-2 | once | TRBV7-9 | 15 | TRBD1 | TGTGCCAGCAGTGTAACCGGGACAGGGTTGCTCGGCTACACCTTC | CASSVTGTGLLGYTF
TRBJ1-4 | few | TRBV6-2/TRBV6-3 | 13 | . | TGTGCCAGCAGTTACTCGAGGGATGAAAAACTGTTTTTT | CASSYSRDEKLFF
TRBJ2-7 | . | TRBV4-3 | 16 | TRBD2 | TGCGCCAGCAGCCAAGGGACTAGCGGGAGCTCCTACGAGCAGTACTTC | CASSQGTSGSSYEQYF
TRBJ1-2 | . | TRBV3-1/TRBV3-2 | 15 | . | TGTGCCAGCAGCCATGCAGACAGAGCTAACTATGGCTACACCTTC | CASSHADRANYGYTF
TRBJ2-3 | . | TRBV7-6 | 16 | TRBD2 | TGTGCCAGCAGCCCGCGGGGGGCCCTAAGCACAGATACGCAGTATTTT | CASSPRGALSTDTQYF
TRBJ2-1 | . | TRBV19 | 14 | . | TGTGCCAGTAGTATGCTACAGGACTACAATGAGCAGTTCTTC | CASSMLQDYNEQFF
TRBJ2-7 | . | TRBV18 | 14 | . | TGTGCCAGCTCACCAGTGGGACAATTCTACGAGCAGTACTTC | CASSPVGQFYEQYF
TRBJ2-3 | . | TRBV29-1 | 13 | TRBD2 | TGCAGCGTCTTAGCGGGTAGCACAGATACGCAGTATTTT | CSVLAGSTDTQYF
TRBJ2-7 | . | TRBV10-3 | 15 | . | TGTGCCATCAGTGAGTCGCAACTCTTAACCTACGAGCAGTACTTC | CAISESQLLTYEQYF
TRBJ1-2 | . | TRBV19 | 15 | TRBD1 | TGTGCCAGTAGTATAGGAAGGGGGCTTAACTATGGCTACACCTTC | CASSIGRGLNYGYTF
TRBJ1-5 | . | TRBV10-3 | 13 | . | TGTGCCATCACTGAGGCCCGGGGGCAGCCCCAGCATTTT | CAITEARGQPQHF
TRBJ1-2 | . | TRBV5-1 | 16 | TRBD1 | TGCGCCAGCAGCATGACGGGACAGGGGGCTGGGTATGGCTACACCTTC | CASSMTGQGAGYGYTF
TRBJ2-1 | . | TRBV4-1 | 18 | TRBD2 | TGCGCCAGCAGCCAAGCCTTTGTAATACTAGCGGGGGCATATGAGCAGTTCTTC | CASSQAFVILAGAYEQFF
TRBJ2-7 | . | TRBV18 | 12 | TRBD2 | TGTGCCAGCGACGGGGGGACCCACGAGCAGTACTTC | CASDGGTHEQYF
TRBJ2-3 | . | TRBV9 | 12 | . | TGTGCCAGCAGCGTCGGCACAGATACGCAGTATTTT | CASSVGTDTQYF
TRBJ1-1 | few | TRBV29-1 | 13 | . | TGCAGCGTTGATCGGGGGGCGGGAACTGAAGCTTTCTTT | CSVDRGAGTEAFF
TRBJ2-7 | few | TRBV5-1 | 16 | TRBD1 | TGCGCCAGCAGCCTTCTCGGTAGGGGGCCGTCCTACGAGCAGTACTTC | CASSLLGRGPSYEQYF
TRBJ1-5 | . | TRBV15 | 13 | TRBD1 | TGTGCCACCAGCAAAACAGGGGTTCAGCCCCAGCATTTT | CATSKTGVQPQHF
TRBJ2-3 | . | TRBV4-1 | 22 | TRBD2 | TGCGCCAGCAGCCAAGGTCTTCTTGGGACGAGGGGCGGCGGGGGGCTGGGGAATACGCAGTATTTT | CASSQGLLGTRGGGGLGNTQYF
TRBJ2-3 | . | TRBV27 | 15 | TRBD2 | TGTGCCAGCAGTATGGGACTAGCGGGAGGAGATACGCAGTATTTT | CASSMGLAGGDTQYF
TRBJ2-2 | . | TRBV5-1 | 16 | . | TGCGCCAGCAGCTTCCCTACAGGTGTAAGCACCGGGGAGCTGTTTTTT | CASSFPTGVSTGELFF
TRBJ2-7 | . | TRBV19 | 15 | TRBD2 | TGTGCCAGTAGTACCCAGGTAGCGGGGGTAGGCGAGCAGTACTTC | CASSTQVAGVGEQYF
TRBJ2-7 | . | TRBV5-6 | 16 | TRBD2 | TGTGCCAGCAGCGAAGGGACTAGCGGGAGAAACCACGAGCAGTACTTC | CASSEGTSGRNHEQYF
TRBJ2-2 | . | TRBV15 | 17 | . | TGTGCCACCAGCAGAATCCTAGCCTACCGGAACACCGGGGAGCTGTTTTTT | CATSRILAYRNTGELFF
TRBJ1-1 | once | TRBV7-9 | 12 | . | TGTGCCAGCAGCTTAGATAGGGGTGAAGCTTTCTTT | CASSLDRGEAFF
TRBJ2-1 | . | TRBV9 | 15 | TRBD2 | TGTGCCAGCGGCTCCGGGACTAGCGGCTACAATGAGCAGTTCTTC | CASGSGTSGYNEQFF
TRBJ1-2 | . | TRBV5-8 | 13 | . | TGTGCCAGCAGCTTGAGCACAGGTCCAGGCTACACCTTC | CASSLSTGPGYTF
TRBJ1-6 | . | TRBV27 | 13 | TRBD1 | TGTGCCAGCCGCGGACAGGGACTATCACCCCTCCACTTT | CASRGQGLSPLHF
TRBJ1-2 | few | TRBV7-9 | 11 | . | TGTGCCAGCACGGAGATCCATGGCTACACCTTC | CASTEIHGYTF